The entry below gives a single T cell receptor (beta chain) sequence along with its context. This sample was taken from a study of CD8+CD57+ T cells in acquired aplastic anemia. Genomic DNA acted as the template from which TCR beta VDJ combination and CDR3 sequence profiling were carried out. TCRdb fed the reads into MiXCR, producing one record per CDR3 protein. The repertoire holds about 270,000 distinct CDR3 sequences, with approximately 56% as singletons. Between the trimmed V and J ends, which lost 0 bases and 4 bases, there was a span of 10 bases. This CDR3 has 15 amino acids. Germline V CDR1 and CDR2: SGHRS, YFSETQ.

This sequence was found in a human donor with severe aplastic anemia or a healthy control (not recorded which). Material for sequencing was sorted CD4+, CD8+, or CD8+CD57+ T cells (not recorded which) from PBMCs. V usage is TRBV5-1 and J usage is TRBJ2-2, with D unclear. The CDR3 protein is CASSLVNSGTGELFF. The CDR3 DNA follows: TGCGCCAGCAGCTTGGTTAATTCGGGCACCGGGGAGCTGTTTTTT.